The 14 T cell receptor beta chains presented below share a single source sample, sequenced in a study of blood T cell repertoires in COVID-19. Assay: immunoSEQ multiplex PCR; the TCRdb copy retains only in-frame clones and omits some. There are 150,000 to 250,000 clones in the sample; about four fifths occur only once, and less than 9.5% lies in the top ten. The sample taken for sequencing was PBMCs or T cells enriched from blood (not recorded which). These receptors all come from a man in his forties or fifties who had recovered from COVID-19.

This sequence joins TRBV4-3 and TRBJ2-6, with D uncertain. Germline assignment: CDR1 LGHNA and CDR2 YSLEER. The CDR3 is made up of 17 amino acids. Trimming removed 3 bases at V and 0 bases at J, with 12 bases between. The CDR3 reads CASSHRLETSGANVLTF. CDR3 nucleotides: TGCGCCAGCAGCCACCGATTGGAGACCTCTGGGGCCAACGTCCTGACTTTC.

The chain links TRBV3-1 (or the pseudogene TRBV3-2) to TRBJ1-2; no clear D gene. The CDR3 has 12 amino acids. Germline CDR1 is LGHDT and CDR2 is YNNKEL (reference sequence). The V end was cut by 1 base, the J end by 4 bases, with 4 bases between. CDR3 protein: CASSQGLYGYTF. The CDR3 nucleotides read TGTGCCAGCAGCCAAGGTCTCTATGGCTACACCTTC.

V is TRBV15 and J is TRBJ1-2; 8 positions agree with TRBD1. CDR1 is LNHNV, CDR2 YYDKDF, per germline (reference sequence). This CDR3 region has 16 residues. V shed 0 bases and J 8 bases; nucleotides not matched to a gene: 11. CDR3 region: CATSREVPRGHGGYTF. For the CDR3, the DNA is TGTGCCACCAGCAGAGAAGTGCCCAGGGGGCATGGCGGCTACACCTTC.

The genes are TRBV13 and TRBJ2-2, with D hard to call. V was pared by 1 base and J by 4 bases, with 10 bases between. Per the germline V gene, CDR1 is PRHDT and CDR2 is FYEKMQ (reference sequence). The CDR3 consists of 15 residues. The CDR3 sequence is CASSLAGSGTGELFF. The CDR3 bases are TGTGCCAGCAGCTTAGCGGGTTCGGGCACCGGGGAGCTGTTTTTT. Using reference TRBV13 and TRBJ2-2 for the parts outside the CDR3, the full variable domain is AAGVIQSPRHLIKEKRETATLKCYPIPRHDTVYWYQQGPGQDPQFLISFYEKMQSDKGSIPDRFSAQQFSDYHSELNMSSLELGDSALYFCASSLAGSGTGELFFGEGSRLTVL.

The rearrangement uses TRBV7-3 and TRBJ1-1, with 8 positions matching TRBD1. J was trimmed by 2 bases and V by 4 bases; bases with no gene match: 3. CDR3 length: 14 residues. Germline V gene sequence: CDR1 SGHTA, CDR2 FQGTGA. The CDR3 DNA is TGTGCCAGCAGCTCGACAGGGGTTAACACTGAAGCTTTCTTT. Translated, it gives CASSSTGVNTEAFF. Looking up the rest from reference TRBV7-3 and TRBJ1-1 gives the full variable domain: GAGVSQTPSNKVTEKGKYVELRCDPISGHTALYWYRQSLGQGPEFLIYFQGTGAADDSGLPNDRFFAVRPEGSVSTLKIQRTERGDSAVYLCASSSTGVNTEAFFGQGTRLTVV.

The gene calls are TRBV30 and TRBJ1-2; D gene ambiguous. Germline V gives CDR1 GTSNPN, CDR2 SVGIG (reference sequence). The germline V and J ends were trimmed by 1 base and 3 bases, with 6 bases remaining between them. The CDR3 runs 12 residues. CDR3 nucleotide sequence: TGTGCCTGGAGTGGGGGAGACTATGGCTACACCTTC. It encodes CAWSGGDYGYTF.

This rearrangement joins TRBV5-4 to TRBJ2-1; possibly TRBD2 for D (6 bases). The V end was cut by 0 bases, the J end by 9 bases, with 16 bases between. This CDR3 spans 15 amino acids. Germline CDR1 and CDR2: SGHNT and YYREEE (reference sequence). CDR3 in amino acids: CASSLESALALEQFF. The CDR3 DNA sequence: TGTGCCAGCAGCTTGGAGTCCGCGCTAGCGCTTGAGCAGTTCTTC.

V gene TRBV28 combines with J gene TRBJ1-2, with 9 positions matching TRBD1. From germline, CDR1 is MDHEN and CDR2 SYDVKM. The CDR3 extends over 14 amino acids. Unmatched junction bases numbered 10, after V lost 6 bases and J lost 8 bases. The DNA for the CDR3 is TGTGCCAGCAGCAACACCGGGACAGGGCAGGGCTACACCTTC. This translates into CASSNTGTGQGYTF.

This clone was picked up one time. J is TRBJ1-2 and V is TRBV29-1, with no clear D. Deletions cut 1 base from V and 7 bases from J, with 7 bases between. Germline V CDR1 and CDR2: SQVTM, ANQGSEA. The CDR3 loop spans 11 amino acids. CDR3 protein: CSVEGGLGYTF. The CDR3, as DNA: TGCAGCGTTGAAGGAGGACTTGGCTACACCTTC.

J is TRBJ1-1 and V is TRBV5-4; 7 positions agree with TRBD1. The V gene end was trimmed by 3 bases and the J gene end by 4 bases; junction bases not matched to a gene: 9. The germline V gene has CDR1 SGHNT and CDR2 YYREEE (reference sequence). CDR3 size: 15 residues. The DNA for the CDR3 is TGTGCCAGCAGCTCCCCGACAGGGCGAAGCACTGAAGCTTTCTTT. Residues: CASSSPTGRSTEAFF.

The chain has TRBV5-1 and TRBJ1-2; D is uncertain. This CDR3 is built from 14 residues. The germline gives CDR1 SGHRS, CDR2 YFSETQ. Trimming took off 2 bases at V and 4 bases at J, with 12 bases between the two ends. The CDR3 loop reads CASSLDYRGYGYTF. In DNA form, the CDR3 reads TGCGCCAGCAGCTTAGACTACCGGGGCTATGGCTACACCTTC.

The chain recombines TRBV13 with TRBJ1-2; 11 bases map to TRBD1. Germline lookup yields CDR1 PRHDT and CDR2 FYEKMQ (reference sequence). The CDR3 covers 15 residues. The trim removed 5 bases at V and 4 bases at J, leaving 6 bases unmatched. CDR3 residues: CASSQGQGESYGYTF. CDR3 sequence (DNA): TGTGCCAGCAGCCAGGGACAGGGGGAGAGCTATGGCTACACCTTC.

This chain uses TRBV5-6 with TRBJ2-7; 8 nucleotides agree with TRBD1. CDR1 SGHDT and CDR2 YYEEEE come from the germline V gene. CDR3 length: 14 amino acids. V lost 3 bases, J lost 9 bases, and 11 bases stayed unmatched. For the CDR3, the DNA is TGTGCCAGCAGCTCCGCCCGGACAGGGCGGGCGCAGTACTTC. This sequence encodes CASSSARTGRAQYF. Together with reference TRBV5-6 and TRBJ2-7, the CDR3 gives the full variable domain: DAGVTQSPTHLIKTRGQQVTLRCSPKSGHDTVSWYQQALGQGPQFIFQYYEEEERQRGNFPDRFSGHQFPNYSSELNVNALLLGDSALYLCASSSARTGRAQYFGPGTRLTVT.

A remark on this clone: The same CDR3 arises from other DNA sequences in this sample as well. The chain links TRBV7-2 to TRBJ1-2, with D perhaps matching TRBD1 (5 bases). CDR1 is SGHTA and CDR2 is FQGNSA in the germline V gene. The CDR3 is made up of 13 amino acids. V was cut by 5 bases and J by 1 base, with 8 bases left in between. CDR3: CASSPQDNYGYTF. DNA of the CDR3: TGTGCCAGCAGCCCACAGGATAACTATGGCTACACCTTC.